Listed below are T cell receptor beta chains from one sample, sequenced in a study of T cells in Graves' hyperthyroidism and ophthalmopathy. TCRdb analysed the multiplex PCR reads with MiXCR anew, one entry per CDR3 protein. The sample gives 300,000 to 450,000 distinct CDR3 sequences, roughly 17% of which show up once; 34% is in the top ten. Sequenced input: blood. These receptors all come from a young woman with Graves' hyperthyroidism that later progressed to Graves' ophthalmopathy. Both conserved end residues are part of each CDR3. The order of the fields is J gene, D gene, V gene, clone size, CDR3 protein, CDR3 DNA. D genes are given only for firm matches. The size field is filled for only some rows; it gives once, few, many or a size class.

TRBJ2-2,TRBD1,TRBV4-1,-,CASSPGRGGEHGELFF,TGCGCCAGCAGCCCGGGTAGAGGGGGCGAGCACGGGGAGCTGTTTTTT
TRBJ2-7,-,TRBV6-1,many,CASSPRRDWAIHEQYF,TGTGCCAGCAGCCCTAGACGGGACTGGGCGATCCACGAGCAGTACTTC
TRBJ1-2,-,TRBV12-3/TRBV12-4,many,CASSYGTEDYGYTF,TGTGCCAGCAGCTACGGGACCGAAGACTATGGCTACACCTTC
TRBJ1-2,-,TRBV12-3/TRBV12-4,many,CASSLGIGDYTF,TGTGCCAGCAGTTTAGGAATTGGGGACTACACCTTC
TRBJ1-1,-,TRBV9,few,CASSPPLLNTEAFF,TGTGCCAGCAGCCCCCCCCTATTGAACACTGAAGCTTTCTTT
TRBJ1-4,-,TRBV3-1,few,CASSPTTAASRLFF,TGTGCCAGCTCGCCTACTACTGCGGCCTCGAGACTGTTTTTT
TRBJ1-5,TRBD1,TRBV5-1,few,CASNGGTGVNQPQHF,TGCGCCAGCAACGGAGGGACAGGGGTCAATCAGCCCCAGCATTTT
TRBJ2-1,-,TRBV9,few,CASSVDPRIGSYNEQFF,TGTGCCAGCAGCGTAGACCCTAGAATTGGCTCCTACAATGAGCAGTTCTTC
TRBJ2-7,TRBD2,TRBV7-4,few,CASSLEGSGRYEQYF,TGTGCCAGCAGCTTAGAGGGTAGCGGGAGATACGAGCAGTACTTC
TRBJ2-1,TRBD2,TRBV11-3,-,CASSLATSRYNEQFF,TGTGCCAGCAGCTTAGCGACTAGCAGGTACAATGAGCAGTTCTTC
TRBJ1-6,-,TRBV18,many,CASSPRQGRNSPLHF,TGTGCCAGCTCACCACGGCAGGGACGTAATTCACCCCTCCACTTT
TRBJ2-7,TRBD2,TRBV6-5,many,CASSYSSLTSGYEQYF,TGTGCCAGCAGTTACTCGTCCCTGACTAGCGGGTACGAGCAGTACTTC
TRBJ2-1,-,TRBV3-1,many,CASSQVFDSPQFF,TGTGCCAGCAGCCAGGTTTTTGACAGTCCGCAGTTCTTC
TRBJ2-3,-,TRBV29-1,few,CSVETDPRDTQYF,TGCAGCGTTGAAACAGACCCACGCGATACGCAGTATTTT
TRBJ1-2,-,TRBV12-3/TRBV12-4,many,CASSPPPEVYGYTF,TGTGCCAGCAGCCCCCCCCCAGAGGTCTATGGCTACACCTTC
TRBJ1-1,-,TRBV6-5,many,CASSYTQAGEAFF,TGTGCCAGCAGTTACACCCAAGCGGGTGAAGCTTTCTTT
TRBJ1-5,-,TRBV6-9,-,CASTLLSVGRMGDQPQHF,TGTGCCAGCACTTTACTTTCCGTCGGGAGGATGGGCGATCAGCCCCAGCATTTT
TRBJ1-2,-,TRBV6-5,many,CASSYSLPGANYGYTF,TGTGCCAGCAGTTACTCGCTCCCAGGTGCGAACTATGGCTACACCTTC
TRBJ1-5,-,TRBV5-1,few,CASSSTGPRGPQHF,TGCGCCAGCAGCTCAACAGGGCCCAGAGGGCCCCAGCATTTT
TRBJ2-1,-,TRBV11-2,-,CASSKDRLTYNEQFF,TGTGCCAGCAGCAAAGATAGACTTACCTACAATGAGCAGTTCTTC
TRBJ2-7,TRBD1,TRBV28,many,CASSWDRNSYEQYF,TGTGCCAGCAGTTGGGACAGAAACTCCTACGAGCAGTACTTC
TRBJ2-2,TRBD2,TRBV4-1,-,CASSQVPGTSGKDTGELFF,TGCGCCAGCAGCCAAGTACCCGGGACTAGCGGGAAGGACACCGGGGAGCTGTTTTTT
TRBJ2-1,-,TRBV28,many,CASTGHSYNEQFF,TGTGCCAGTACGGGACACTCCTACAATGAGCAGTTCTTC
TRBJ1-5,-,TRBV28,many,CASSFGGGALGQPQHF,TGTGCCAGCAGTTTTGGAGGAGGAGCGCTGGGCCAGCCCCAGCATTTT